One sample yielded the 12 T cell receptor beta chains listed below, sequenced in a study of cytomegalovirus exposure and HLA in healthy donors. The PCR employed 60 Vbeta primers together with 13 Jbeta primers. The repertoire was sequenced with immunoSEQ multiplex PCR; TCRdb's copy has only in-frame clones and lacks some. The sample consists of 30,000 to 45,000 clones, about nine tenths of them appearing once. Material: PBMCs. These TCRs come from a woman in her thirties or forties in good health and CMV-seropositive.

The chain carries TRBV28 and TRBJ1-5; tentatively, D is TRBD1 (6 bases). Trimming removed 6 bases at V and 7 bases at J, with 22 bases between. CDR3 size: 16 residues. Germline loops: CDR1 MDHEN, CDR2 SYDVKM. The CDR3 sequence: CASSRGGGGWGQPQHF. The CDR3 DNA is TGTGCCAGCAGCCGAGGCGGGGGGGGCTGGGGACAGCCCCAGCATTTT. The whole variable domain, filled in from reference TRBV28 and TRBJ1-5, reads DVKVTQSSRYLVKRTGEKVFLECVQDMDHENMFWYRQDPGLGLRLIYFSYDVKMKEKGDIPEGYSVSREKKERFSLILESASTNQTSMYLCASSRGGGGWGQPQHFGDGTRLSIL.

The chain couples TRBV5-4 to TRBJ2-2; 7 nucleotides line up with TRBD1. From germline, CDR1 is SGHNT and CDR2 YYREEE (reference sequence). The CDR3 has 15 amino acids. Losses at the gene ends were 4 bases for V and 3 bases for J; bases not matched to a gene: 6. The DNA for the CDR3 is TGTGCCAGCAGCCCACGGACAGGAGACACCGGGGAGCTGTTTTTT. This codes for CASSPRTGDTGELFF.

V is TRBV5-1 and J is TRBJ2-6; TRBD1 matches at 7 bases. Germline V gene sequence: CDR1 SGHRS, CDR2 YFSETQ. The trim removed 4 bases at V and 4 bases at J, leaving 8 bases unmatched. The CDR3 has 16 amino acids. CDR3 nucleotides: TGCGCCAGCAGCCCTGACAGGGCAGGGGGGGCCAACGTCCTGACTTTC. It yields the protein CASSPDRAGGANVLTF.

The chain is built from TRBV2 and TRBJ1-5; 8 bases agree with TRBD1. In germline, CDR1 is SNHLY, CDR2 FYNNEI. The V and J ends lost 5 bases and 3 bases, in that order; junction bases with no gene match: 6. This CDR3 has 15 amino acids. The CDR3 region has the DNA TGTGCCAGCAGTCCACAGGGGGGGTACAATCAGCCCCAGCATTTT. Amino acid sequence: CASSPQGGYNQPQHF. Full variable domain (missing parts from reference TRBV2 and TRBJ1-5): EPEVTQTPSHQVTQMGQEVILRCVPISNHLYFYWYRQILGQKVEFLVSFYNNEISEKSEIFDDQFSVERPDGSNFTLKIRSTKLEDSAMYFCASSPQGGYNQPQHFGDGTRLSIL.

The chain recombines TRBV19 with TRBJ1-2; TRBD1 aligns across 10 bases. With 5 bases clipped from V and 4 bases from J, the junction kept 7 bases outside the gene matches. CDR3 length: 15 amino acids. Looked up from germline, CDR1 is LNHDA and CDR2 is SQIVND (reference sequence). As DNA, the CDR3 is TGTGCCAGTAGTGTCGGACAGGGGGATACCTATGGCTACACCTTC. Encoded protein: CASSVGQGDTYGYTF.

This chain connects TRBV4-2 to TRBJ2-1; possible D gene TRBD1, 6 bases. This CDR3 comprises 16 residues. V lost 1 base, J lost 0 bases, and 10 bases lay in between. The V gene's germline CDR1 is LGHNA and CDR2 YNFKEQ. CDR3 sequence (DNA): TGTGCCAGCAGCCAAGGCGTAGGGGGCTCCTACAATGAGCAGTTCTTC. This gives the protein CASSQGVGGSYNEQFF.

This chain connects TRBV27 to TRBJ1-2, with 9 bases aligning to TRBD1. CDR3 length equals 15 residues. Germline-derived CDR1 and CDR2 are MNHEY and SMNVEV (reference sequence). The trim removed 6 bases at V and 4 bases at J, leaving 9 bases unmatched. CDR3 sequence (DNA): TGTGCCAGCAGGGGAACAGGGGGCGGGCCCTATGGCTACACCTTC. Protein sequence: CASRGTGGGPYGYTF.

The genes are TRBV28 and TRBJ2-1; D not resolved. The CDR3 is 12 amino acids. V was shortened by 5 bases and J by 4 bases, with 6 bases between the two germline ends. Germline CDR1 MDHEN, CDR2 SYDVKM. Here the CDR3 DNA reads TGTGCCAGCAGTCTTTATTACAATGAGCAGTTCTTC. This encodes CASSLYYNEQFF.

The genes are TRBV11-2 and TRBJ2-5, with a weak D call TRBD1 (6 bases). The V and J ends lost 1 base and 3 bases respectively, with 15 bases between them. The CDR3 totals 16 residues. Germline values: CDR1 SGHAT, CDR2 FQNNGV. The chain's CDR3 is CASSLVVTGQKETQYF. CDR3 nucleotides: TGTGCCAGCAGCTTAGTGGTTACAGGGCAAAAAGAGACCCAGTACTTC.

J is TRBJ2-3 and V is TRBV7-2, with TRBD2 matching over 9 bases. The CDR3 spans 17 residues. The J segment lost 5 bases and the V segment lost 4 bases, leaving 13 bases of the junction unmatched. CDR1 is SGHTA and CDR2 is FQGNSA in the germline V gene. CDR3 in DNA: TGTGCCAGCAGCTCCGGGCGGGGGGGCCGAAGGGAAGATACGCAGTATTTT. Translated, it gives CASSSGRGGRREDTQYF.

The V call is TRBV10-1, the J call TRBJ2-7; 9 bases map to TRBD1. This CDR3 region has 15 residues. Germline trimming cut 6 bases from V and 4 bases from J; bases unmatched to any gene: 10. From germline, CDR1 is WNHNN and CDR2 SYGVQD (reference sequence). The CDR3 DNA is TGCGCCAGCAGCGATACCGGGACAGGGAGGTACGAGCAGTACTTC. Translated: CASSDTGTGRYEQYF.

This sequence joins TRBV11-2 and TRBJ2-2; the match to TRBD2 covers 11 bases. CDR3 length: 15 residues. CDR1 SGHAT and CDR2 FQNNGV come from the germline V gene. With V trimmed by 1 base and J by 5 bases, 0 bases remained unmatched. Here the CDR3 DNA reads TGTGCCAGCAGCTTAGCTAGCGGGGGGACCGGGGAGCTGTTTTTT. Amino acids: CASSLASGGTGELFF. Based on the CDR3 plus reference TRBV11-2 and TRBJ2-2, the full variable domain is EAGVAQSPRYKIIEKRQSVAFWCNPISGHATLYWYQQILGQGPKLLIQFQNNGVVDDSQLPKDRFSAERLKGVDSTLKIQPAKLEDSAVYLCASSLASGGTGELFFGEGSRLTVL.